This T cell receptor (beta chain) was captured in a study of beta chain features in type 1 diabetes. Study-wide results and limits: Any HLA type influence on TCRB rearrangement was left unresolved here. Among all four CD4+ subsets, Type 1 diabetes patients had TCRB CDR3s that were moderately but significantly shorter.

This clone was counted a few times. What it recognizes is unknown. The entirety of the isolated RNA underwent reverse transcription, so expressed TCRB transcripts were sequenced. It was found that naive, central memory and regulatory T cell samples averaged around 3.8 million reads. Measured with immunoSEQ multiplex PCR; TCRdb has only the in-frame clones, and not every one. The table shows 600,000 to 700,000 clones, with around an eighth occurring only once. This receptor was identified in a young man with type 1 diabetes. The source material was naive CD4+ T cells from blood.

The CDR3 sequence: CAKGGQASYEQYF. In nucleotides, the CDR3 is TGTGCCAAGGGAGGACAGGCCTCCTACGAGCAGTACTTC. This chain uses TRBV2 with TRBJ2-7; a weak D match, TRBD1 (7 bases). Germline lookup yields CDR1 SNHLY and CDR2 FYNNEI. Trimming cost V 10 bases and J 0 bases, with 13 bases left between them. The CDR3 loop spans 13 amino acids.